The 12 T cell receptor beta chains listed next were all sequenced from one sample in a study of blood T cell repertoires in COVID-19. TCRdb's table, derived via immunoSEQ multiplex PCR, lists solely in-frame clones and lacks some. The sample shows 120,000 or so clones, about 80% of them seen only once. Specimen: peripheral blood. The receptors were gathered from a woman in her forties or fifties with acute or convalescent COVID-19.

The chain joins TRBV6-1 to TRBJ2-3, with 11 bases identical to TRBD1. CDR1 is MNHNS, CDR2 SASEGT, per germline. The V gene end was trimmed by 4 bases and the J gene end by 1 base; junction bases not matched to a gene: 7. CDR3 length: 17 amino acids. CDR3 in amino acids: CASSVARTGGRTDTQYF. In nucleotides, the CDR3 is TGTGCCAGCAGTGTAGCCCGGACAGGGGGCCGCACAGATACGCAGTATTTT.

The V and J genes are TRBV9 and TRBJ2-5; TRBD2 agrees at 8 bases. The trim removed 1 base at V and 2 bases at J, leaving 4 bases unmatched. The length of the CDR3 is 15 residues. Germline CDR1 and CDR2: SGDLS and YYNGEE. This CDR3 reads CASSVSGGGQETQYF. CDR3 DNA sequence: TGTGCCAGCAGCGTATCGGGCGGGGGGCAAGAGACCCAGTACTTC.

The J gene is TRBJ1-3, the V gene TRBV29-1; D unresolved. The germline V gene encodes CDR1 SQVTM and CDR2 ANQGSEA. The CDR3 is 12 amino acids. V was shortened by 7 bases and J by 0 bases, with 7 bases between the two germline ends. The CDR3 region has the DNA TGCAGCGCGCAGTACTCTGGAAACACCATATATTTT. Residues: CSAQYSGNTIYF.

Notes on this clone: The same CDR3 also results from other DNA sequences found in this sample. V and J are TRBV6-1 and TRBJ1-1, with 7 bases that match TRBD1. The CDR3 is made up of 14 amino acids. The germline V gene has CDR1 MNHNS and CDR2 SASEGT. V was pared by 1 base and J by 5 bases, with 4 bases of the junction left unmatched. CDR3 region: CASSEGQGETEAFF. The CDR3 DNA sequence: TGTGCCAGCAGTGAAGGACAGGGAGAAACTGAAGCTTTCTTT.

The genes are TRBV11-2 and TRBJ2-7, with 9 positions matching TRBD1. The germline gives CDR1 SGHAT, CDR2 FQNNGV. V shed 5 bases and J 5 bases; nucleotides not matched to a gene: 13. The CDR3 totals 16 residues. The CDR3 bases are TGTGCCAGCAGCATGCTGGTCGGACAGGGGCGGCACGAGCAGTACTTC. It is translated as CASSMLVGQGRHEQYF.

The chain employs TRBV30 and TRBJ1-3; D remains unclear. Per the germline V gene, CDR1 is GTSNPN and CDR2 is SVGIG (reference sequence). CDR3 length: 12 amino acids. V lost 0 bases to trimming and J lost 6 bases, with 6 bases between them. The CDR3 sequence: CAWSVRVNTIYF. The CDR3 coding sequence is TGTGCCTGGAGTGTACGAGTAAACACCATATATTTT. Variable domain in full (rest from reference TRBV30 and TRBJ1-3): SQTIHQWPATLVQPVGSPLSLECTVEGTSNPNLYWYRQAAGRGLQLLFYSVGIGQISSEVPQNLSASRPQDRQFILSSKKLLLSDSGFYLCAWSVRVNTIYFGEGSWLTVV.

This sequence joins TRBV30 and TRBJ1-2; D is perhaps TRBD1 (5 bases). The CDR3 sequence is 15 residues long. V dropped 8 bases and J dropped 2 bases, with 21 bases sitting between them. Germline loops: CDR1 GTSNPN, CDR2 SVGIG (reference sequence). CDR3 protein: CARKLGGGLNYGYTF. The DNA of the CDR3 is TGTGCCCGGAAGCTGGGCGGGGGACTAAACTATGGCTACACCTTC.

V and J are TRBV6-5 and TRBJ1-3; no clear D. The germline gives CDR1 MNHEY, CDR2 SVGAGI. This CDR3 is 11 amino acids long. Between the trimmed V and J ends, which lost 8 bases and 8 bases, there was a span of 10 bases. The CDR3 bases are TGTGCCAGCCGGGAGGCGGACACCATATATTTT. Amino acids: CASREADTIYF.

This clone was seen more than once but under ten times. The rearrangement links TRBV5-5 to TRBJ1-2; 11 nucleotides line up with TRBD1. Trimming removed 4 bases from V and 7 bases from J; junction bases left unmatched: 6. This CDR3 region has 14 residues. The germline gives CDR1 SGHKS, CDR2 YYEKEE (reference sequence). CDR3 region: CASSPGTGGFGYTF. CDR3 bases: TGTGCCAGCAGCCCCGGGACAGGGGGTTTTGGCTACACCTTC. The whole variable domain, filled in from reference TRBV5-5 and TRBJ1-2, reads DAGVTQSPTHLIKTRGQQVTLRCSPISGHKSVSWYQQVLGQGPQFIFQYYEKEERGRGNFPDRFSARQFPNYSSELNVNALLLGDSALYLCASSPGTGGFGYTFGSGTRLTVV.

This chain uses TRBV5-1 with TRBJ1-2, with 7 bases aligning to TRBD1. This CDR3 contains 14 residues. Germline-derived CDR1 and CDR2 are SGHRS and YFSETQ. V shed 0 bases, J shed 4 bases, and the junction held 3 bases outside the gene matches. CDR3 loop: CASSLDRGGYGYTF. The CDR3 DNA reads TGCGCCAGCAGCTTGGACAGGGGAGGCTATGGCTACACCTTC.

The genes are TRBV18 and TRBJ2-1, with TRBD2 as a possible D gene (7 bases). Trimming left V 3 bases short and J 6 bases short, with 18 bases between. The CDR3 loop spans 16 amino acids. Germline CDR1 reads KGHSH; CDR2 reads LQKENI. This chain's CDR3 is CASSPGGGSRSNEQFF. The DNA of the CDR3 is TGTGCCAGCTCACCCGGGGGCGGGAGTAGATCCAATGAGCAGTTCTTC.

The chain recombines TRBV6-6 with TRBJ1-3, with D possibly matching TRBD1 (5 bases). Trimming removed 5 bases from V and 6 bases from J, with 11 bases in between. The CDR3 sequence is 13 residues long. CDR1 and CDR2 from the germline V gene are MNHNY and SVGAGI (reference sequence). The CDR3 spells CASSQGGENTIYF. The CDR3 DNA reads as TGTGCCAGCAGTCAAGGAGGGGAAAACACCATATATTTT.